Shown below are 25 T cell receptor beta chains from a single sample sequenced in a study of glioma-infiltrating T cells. Using RNA template, CDR3s of TCR alpha and beta were amplified with iRepertoire arm-PCR. TCRdb itself ran the multiplex PCR reads through MiXCR, one entry per CDR3 protein. The sample carries 150,000 to 200,000 distinct CDR3 sequences, 32% recorded once. The specimen sequenced was glioma tissue, nonneoplastic brain tissue, or PBMCs (not recorded which). These receptors were taken from a human donor with low-grade glioma or glioblastoma, undergoing nonglioma brain surgery, or in good health (not recorded which).

Note on this clonotype: An end of the junction does not agree with germline; a read error may underlie this. The rearrangement links TRBV11-1 to TRBJ2-2; the D gene is possibly TRBD1 (7 bases). This CDR3 contains 18 residues. Germline values: CDR1 SGHAT, CDR2 FQDESV (reference sequence). In DNA form, the CDR3 reads TGTGCCAGCAGGAAACTTGGTACTTGGCAGGGGGAGGACGGGCAGCTGTTTTTT. Translated, it gives CASRKLGTWQGEDGQLFF.

The rearrangement links TRBV9 to TRBJ2-1; TRBD2 aligns across 9 bases. This CDR3 contains 16 residues. Trimming took 4 bases from V and 7 from J; bases not matched to a gene: 12. Germline V lookup: CDR1 SGDLS, CDR2 YYNGEE. The chain's CDR3 is CASSRTLAGVGNEQFF. DNA for the CDR3: TGTGCCAGCAGCCGAACACTAGCGGGCGTTGGGAATGAGCAGTTCTTC.

This clonotype was seen only once. The rearrangement links TRBV12-3 or TRBV12-4 to TRBJ2-1; TRBD2 agrees at 14 bases. With V trimmed by 6 bases and J by 13 bases, 14 bases remained unmatched. The CDR3 covers 16 residues. The CDR3 DNA follows: TGTGCCAGCAGCTCACCGGGACTAGCGGGAGCAAGATCTCAGTTCTTC. Translated, it gives CASSSPGLAGARSQFF.

The chain uses TRBV15 and TRBJ1-1; maybe TRBD1 (5 bases). V was trimmed by 3 bases and J by 5 bases, leaving 13 bases between them. Germline V lookup: CDR1 LNHNV, CDR2 YYDKDF (reference sequence). The CDR3 contains 14 residues. The CDR3 is CATSSLDRGTEAFF. The CDR3 region has the DNA TGTGCCACCAGCAGCTTAGACAGAGGTACTGAAGCTTTCTTT.

This clonotype was detected many times. The chain has TRBV7-3 and TRBJ2-1; a possible D gene is TRBD2 (5 bases). Germline CDR1 and CDR2: SGHTA and FQGTGA. V lost 3 bases, J lost 4 bases, and 13 bases lay in between. The CDR3 loop spans 15 amino acids. The CDR3 DNA reads as TGTGCCAGCAGCTTCCCGGGGTCTCGGTACAATGAGCAGTTCTTC. This encodes CASSFPGSRYNEQFF.

As regards this clonotype: In this CDR3 the conserved last residue, phenylalanine or tryptophan, is missing, so a read error is likely. This chain connects TRBV19 to TRBJ1-2; the D gene is possibly TRBD1 (5 bases). The CDR3 covers 18 residues. V lost 4 bases, J lost 1 base, and 22 bases lay in between. Germline V gene sequence: CDR1 LNHDA, CDR2 SQIVND (reference sequence). The CDR3 nucleotides read TGTGCCAGTAGTACCGCCTGGCATTTGACAGATTATAACTATGGCTACACCCTC. This encodes CASSTAWHLTDYNYGYTL.

This clonotype showed up just a few times. Since a much larger clone is just one base distant, this may be a read error. The V gene is TRBV27, the J gene TRBJ2-1; D gene unclear. CDR3 length: 14 amino acids. V was cut by 4 bases and J by 10 bases, with 17 bases left in between. The germline CDR1 and CDR2 sequences are MNHEY and SMNVEV (reference sequence). The CDR3 nucleotides read TGTGCCAGCAGTTCGGCAGAAAGCTCCTACGAGCAGTTCTTC. Translating it yields CASSSAESSYEQFF.

The V and J genes are TRBV24-1 and TRBJ1-1, with D possibly matching TRBD1 (5 bases). The CDR3 spans 21 residues. The germline V gene has CDR1 KGHDR and CDR2 SFDVKD. Trimming shortened V by 5 bases and J by 6 bases, and 36 bases separated the two germline ends. The CDR3 is CATSAGREAPGGAGIVAEAFF. In DNA, the CDR3 is TGTGCCACCAGTGCAGGGCGGGAGGCTCCAGGAGGGGCAGGCATCGTCGCTGAAGCTTTCTTT.

This clonotype was seen ten or more times. The rearrangement joins TRBV18 to TRBJ1-3; D might be TRBD1 (6 bases). This CDR3 contains 15 residues. The germline V and J ends were trimmed by 0 bases and 7 bases, with 13 bases remaining between them. The germline V gene has CDR1 KGHSH and CDR2 LQKENI. The CDR3 DNA follows: TGTGCCAGCTCACCACCGATCCAGGGGAGCAACACCATATATTTT. The encoded protein is CASSPPIQGSNTIYF.

This clonotype was observed a handful of times. The rearrangement joins TRBV5-6 to TRBJ2-3, with 8 bases lining up with TRBD1. The V segment lost 4 bases and the J segment 4 bases; nucleotides outside the gene matches: 2. Per germline, CDR1 SGHDT and CDR2 YYEEEE. The CDR3 covers 13 residues. CDR3 DNA: TGTGCCAGCAGCCGGACAGGGCCAGATACGCAGTATTTT. It is translated as CASSRTGPDTQYF.

With regard to this clonotype: A much larger clone differs by one base, so this may be a read error. In nucleotides, the CDR3 is TGTGCCAGCTCAACCCGGGACAGGGGATCCGTAAGGGCTATGAACACTGAAGCTTTCTTT. Amino acid sequence: CASSTRDRGSVRAMNTEAFF. The chain employs TRBV12-3 or TRBV12-4 and TRBJ1-1; 10 nucleotides agree with TRBD1. Trimming at V came to 8 bases and at J to 0 bases, leaving 21 bases not matched to a gene. This CDR3 has 20 residues.

In its sample, this clonotype was seen many times. V gene TRBV24-1 combines with J gene TRBJ1-2; no firm D call. V was cut by 3 bases and J by 2 bases, with 9 bases left in between. Per the germline V gene, CDR1 is KGHDR and CDR2 is SFDVKD. The CDR3 spans 14 residues. The CDR3 reads CATSDRKDNYGYTF. CDR3 in DNA: TGTGCCACCAGTGATCGTAAAGACAACTATGGCTACACCTTC.

Details on this clonotype: A much more abundant neighbour one base away suggests this may be a read error. The CDR3 reads CASSFAQTSGREDTQYF. CDR3 nucleotide sequence: TGTGCCAGCAGTTTCGCCCAGACTAGCGGGAGAGAAGATACGCAGTATTTT. The rearrangement links TRBV12-3 or TRBV12-4 to TRBJ2-3; 12 nucleotides match TRBD2. J gave up 5 bases and V 3 bases, and 9 bases lay outside the gene matches. This CDR3 spans 17 amino acids.

This chain connects TRBV7-3 to TRBJ2-5, with 13 bases aligning to TRBD2. The DNA end favors TRBJ2-7, so the J call may be wrong. The CDR3 sequence is 15 residues long. In germline, CDR1 is SGHTA, CDR2 FQGTGA. The CDR3 DNA reads as TGTGCCAGCAGATCCCCGGGACTAGCGGGAAACGAGCAGTACTTC. Its translation: CASRSPGLAGNEQYF.

In this sample, this clonotype turned up a few times. V gene TRBV5-4 combines with J gene TRBJ2-7; 11 bases fit TRBD2. The CDR3 is 14 amino acids. CDR1 SGHNT and CDR2 YYREEE come from the germline V gene (reference sequence). Unmatched junction bases numbered 8, after V lost 3 bases and J lost 9 bases. DNA for the CDR3: TGTGCCAGCAGCTGGGGGACTAGCGGTGCACGGCAGTACTTC. This translates into CASSWGTSGARQYF. Complete variable domain (other parts from reference TRBV5-4 and TRBJ2-7): ETGVTQSPTHLIKTRGQQVTLRCSSQSGHNTVSWYQQALGQGPQFIFQYYREEENGRGNFPPRFSGLQFPNYSSELNVNALELDDSALYLCASSWGTSGARQYFGPGTRLTVT.

Concerning this clonotype itself: A junction end diverges from the germline sequence, so it may reflect a read error. This chain uses TRBV6-5 with TRBJ2-5, with 10 bases aligning to TRBD2. CDR1 is MNHEY and CDR2 is SVGAGI in the germline V gene. The CDR3 sequence is 16 residues long. CDR3 loop: CASTSTSGSYQETQYF. The CDR3 DNA follows: TGTGCCAGCACCTCGACTAGCGGGTCGTACCAAGAGACCCAGTACTTT.

A remark on this clonotype: A much larger clone sits a single nucleotide away, making a read error possible. The chain links TRBV25-1 to TRBJ2-1; no clear D gene. CDR3 length equals 13 residues. Germline lookup yields CDR1 MGHDK and CDR2 SYGVNS. The V end was cut by 3 bases, the J end by 12 bases, with 15 bases between. As DNA, the CDR3 is TGTGCCAGCAGTGAGCCGGGTATGGTTGGGCAGTTCTTC. Its translation is CASSEPGMVGQFF. Full variable domain (missing parts from reference TRBV25-1 and TRBJ2-1): EADIYQTPRYLVIGTGKKITLECSQTMGHDKMYWYQQDPGMELHLIHYSYGVNSTEKGDLSSESTVSRIRTEHFPLTLESARPSHTSQYLCASSEPGMVGQFFGPGTRLTVL.

Remarks on this clonotype: One base away lies a much larger clone, so this may be a sequencing read error. The CDR3 nucleotides read TGTGCCAGCCGCCCCCAAGCAGGCCAGGGTGACTCCTACGAGCAGTACTTC. Translating gives CASRPQAGQGDSYEQYF. The chain has TRBV7-9 and TRBJ2-7; D might be TRBD1 (5 bases). The CDR3 is made up of 17 amino acids. V was cut by 8 bases and J by 0 bases, with 23 bases left in between. The germline CDR1 and CDR2 sequences are SEHNR and FQNEAQ (reference sequence).

The sample holds a few counts of this clonotype. V and J are TRBV4-1 and TRBJ2-5; 8 bases map to TRBD1. The J segment lost 3 bases and the V segment lost 6 bases, leaving 6 bases of the junction unmatched. Germline V gene data show CDR1 as MGHRA and CDR2 as YSYEKL. The CDR3 runs to 14 residues. CDR3 nucleotide sequence: TGCGCCAGCAGTTTTGACAGGGGAAAAGAGACCCAGTACTTC. It codes for CASSFDRGKETQYF.

In its sample, this clonotype was seen many times. The V call is TRBV6-2 or TRBV6-3, the J call TRBJ2-1; TRBD2 matches 11 bases. This CDR3 has 17 residues. The V gene end was trimmed by 2 bases and the J gene end by 5 bases; junction bases not matched to a gene: 8. CDR1 is MNHEY and CDR2 is SVGEGT in the germline V gene. The CDR3 region is CASSYRFGTSGNNEQFF. The CDR3 region has the DNA TGTGCCAGCAGTTACAGGTTCGGGACTAGCGGAAACAATGAGCAGTTCTTC.

The table lists this clonotype with many counts. The chain carries TRBV6-1 and TRBJ2-2; D possibly matches TRBD1 or TRBD2 (6 bases each). Germline CDR1 and CDR2: MNHNS and SASEGT. V lost 7 bases and J lost 2, with 14 bases in between. This CDR3 is 15 amino acids long. DNA of the CDR3: TGTGCCAGCACCAACTGGGGGGCCAACACCGGGGAGCTGTTTTTT. Protein sequence: CASTNWGANTGELFF.

This clonotype was seen a few times. This could be a read error, since a much larger clone is one nucleotide away. This chain links TRBV11-2 with TRBJ2-1; 7 bases align to TRBD2. Germline values: CDR1 SGHAT, CDR2 FQNNGV. CDR3 length: 14 amino acids. J lost 3 bases, V lost 4 bases, and 3 bases had no gene match. The CDR3 sequence: CASSSSGDYNEQFF. The CDR3 DNA reads TGTGCCAGCAGCTCTAGCGGTGACTACAATGAGCAGTTCTTC. Drawing the rest from reference TRBV11-2 and TRBJ2-1, the complete variable domain is EAGVAQSPRYKIIEKRQSVAFWCNPISGHATLYWYQQILGQGPKLLIQFQNNGVVDDSQLPKDRFSAERLKGVDSTLKIQPAKLEDSAVYLCASSSSGDYNEQFFGPGTRLTVL.

The sample holds many counts of this clonotype. The chain carries TRBV6-1 and TRBJ2-3, with TRBD2 as a possible D gene (5 bases). CDR3 size: 15 residues. Trimming stripped 2 bases from V and 8 bases from J, with 17 bases between. Per germline, CDR1 MNHNS and CDR2 SASEGT. CDR3 sequence (DNA): TGTGCCAGCAGTGAACTAGTCGGCGGTGGAGGTACGCAGTATTTT. Translating gives CASSELVGGGGTQYF.

This clonotype was recorded at least ten times. The gene calls are TRBV6-5 and TRBJ2-2; D might be TRBD1 or TRBD2, each matching 6 bases. Germline CDR1 and CDR2: MNHEY and SVGAGI. The CDR3 runs to 15 residues. Trimming shortened V by 0 bases and J by 4 bases, and 9 bases separated the two germline ends. CDR3 DNA: TGTGCCAGCAGTTACTCGGGGGGCATCACCGGGGAGCTGTTTTTT. This translates into CASSYSGGITGELFF.

The V call is TRBV7-9, the J call TRBJ2-1; perhaps TRBD2 as D (6 bases). CDR1 is SEHNR and CDR2 is FQNEAQ in the germline V gene (reference sequence). The CDR3 length is 14 residues. V was trimmed by 4 bases and J by 10 bases, leaving 17 bases between them. In DNA form, the CDR3 reads TGTGCCAGCAGCTCTACTGGAGGGCTAGGGGAGCAGTTCTTC. Its translation: CASSSTGGLGEQFF.